Following are 20 T cell receptor beta chains from one sample sequenced in a study of control samples from healthy donors and cancer patients. TCRdb's table, derived via immunoSEQ multiplex PCR, lists solely in-frame clones and lacks some. The table lists 110,000 to 150,000 clones, around 94% of them singletons. Sequencing was performed on blood. All receptors come from a man aged 35-49 years in good health.

The chain carries TRBV7-6 and TRBJ2-1; 7 bases align to TRBD2. The CDR3 runs to 16 residues. The germline V gene has CDR1 SGHVS and CDR2 FNYEAQ. Trimming removed 5 bases from V and 1 base from J; junction bases left unmatched: 8. The CDR3 region is CASSAASRGSYNEQFF. The CDR3 DNA reads as TGTGCCAGCAGCGCCGCTTCGCGGGGGTCCTACAATGAGCAGTTCTTC.

This chain connects TRBV4-2 to TRBJ2-6; 9 bases match TRBD1. The CDR3 extends over 20 amino acids. Germline CDR1 LGHNA, CDR2 YNFKEQ. The ends lost 4 bases at V and 0 bases at J; junction bases unmatched: 13. The CDR3: CASSPRGQGNSLSGANVLTF. For the CDR3, the DNA is TGTGCCAGCAGCCCCCGTGGACAGGGGAATTCCCTCTCTGGGGCCAACGTCCTGACTTTC.

The CDR3 is CATSGAGSSYEQYF. The CDR3 DNA reads TGTGCCACTTCGGGAGCGGGGTCCTCCTACGAGCAGTACTTC. The rearrangement joins TRBV6-5 to TRBJ2-7, with TRBD2 identical over 7 bases. J lost 0 bases, V lost 10 bases, and 9 bases had no gene match. Germline lookup yields CDR1 MNHEY and CDR2 SVGAGI. The CDR3 is made up of 14 amino acids.

This clone came up once. The gene calls are TRBV10-2 and TRBJ1-6; 9 bases agree with TRBD1. V lost 6 bases to trimming and J lost 8 bases; unmatched junction nucleotides: 8. Germline values: CDR1 WSHSY, CDR2 SAAADI. CDR3 length equals 15 residues. The CDR3 reads CASSKGQGIDSPLHF. CDR3 DNA sequence: TGCGCCAGCAGCAAGGGACAGGGAATCGATTCACCCCTCCACTTT.

CDR3 sequence (DNA): TGTGCCAGTAGTATAGGTGGGAACACTGAAGCTTTCTTT. This sequence encodes CASSIGGNTEAFF. This chain joins TRBV19 and TRBJ1-1, with D unresolved. Germline values: CDR1 LNHDA, CDR2 SQIVND (reference sequence). V shed 1 base and J shed 1 base, with 4 bases lying between them. The CDR3 is 13 residues long.

The chain couples TRBV9 to TRBJ2-3; 8 nucleotides match TRBD2. The CDR3 runs 15 residues. With V trimmed by 3 bases and J by 0 bases, 3 bases remained unmatched. Germline-derived CDR1 and CDR2 are SGDLS and YYNGEE. DNA for the CDR3: TGTGCCAGCAGCGCCGGGGGGGCGAGCACAGATACGCAGTATTTT. It yields the protein CASSAGGASTDTQYF.

The V call is TRBV6-1, the J call TRBJ1-1; D is uncertain. Trimming left V 0 bases short and J 10 bases short, with 9 bases between. The germline V gene has CDR1 MNHNS and CDR2 SASEGT. The CDR3 length is 12 residues. The CDR3 region is CASSEALQTAFF. The CDR3 DNA is TGTGCCAGCAGTGAAGCGCTTCAAACAGCTTTCTTT.

This chain connects TRBV3-1 (or the pseudogene TRBV3-2) to TRBJ1-4; D gene ambiguous. The V gene's germline CDR1 is LGHDT and CDR2 YNNKEL (reference sequence). This CDR3 spans 14 amino acids. The germline V and J ends were trimmed by 6 bases and 6 bases, with 14 bases remaining between them. The CDR3 region is CASRQQSFDEKLFF. The CDR3 nucleotides are TGTGCCAGCAGACAACAGAGTTTTGATGAAAAACTGTTTTTT.

The chain links TRBV28 to TRBJ1-5; D is undetermined. This CDR3 is built from 13 residues. V gave up 6 bases and J gave up 3 bases, with 9 bases separating them. CDR1 is MDHEN and CDR2 is SYDVKM in the germline V gene. The CDR3 loop reads CASRSDLNQPQHF. The CDR3 DNA reads TGTGCCAGCAGATCCGACCTCAATCAGCCCCAGCATTTT.

This clone was detected once. The V call is TRBV24-1, the J call TRBJ2-7; possible D gene TRBD1, 5 bases. Germline V lookup: CDR1 KGHDR, CDR2 SFDVKD. CDR3 size: 15 residues. V was shortened by 5 bases and J by 5 bases, with 18 bases between the two germline ends. In DNA, the CDR3 is TGTGCCACCAGTGGTCCAGGGTCCACTTTGAACGAGCAGTACTTC. Encoded protein: CATSGPGSTLNEQYF.

The chain carries TRBV6-5 and TRBJ2-2; possible D gene TRBD1, 6 bases. V was pared by 7 bases and J by 5 bases, with 14 bases between. Germline values: CDR1 MNHEY, CDR2 SVGAGI. The CDR3 spans 14 residues. CDR3 sequence reads: CASTLQGLTGELFF. CDR3 nucleotide sequence: TGTGCCAGCACCCTACAGGGCCTTACCGGGGAGCTGTTTTTT.

The table lists this clone with a few counts. The CDR3 region has the DNA TGTGCCAGCAGGGGAAAGGGTTGGAATCAGCCCCAGCATTTT. Its translation is CASRGKGWNQPQHF. The genes are TRBV6-5 and TRBJ1-5; D gene unclear. V lost 6 bases and J lost 4, with 13 bases in between. This CDR3 has 14 residues. CDR1 and CDR2 (germline): MNHEY, SVGAGI.

Points on this clone: At one end the junction does not follow the germline gene, possibly because of a read error. The chain employs TRBV5-1 and TRBJ2-7, with 9 positions matching TRBD1. CDR3 size: 17 residues. The V gene's germline CDR1 is SGHRS and CDR2 YFSETQ. The DNA for the CDR3 is TGCGCCAGCACCTTGCAACTACCGACAGGGGGGTTCTACGAGCAGTACTTC. Amino acid sequence: CASTLQLPTGGFYEQYF.

The chain uses TRBV5-1 and TRBJ2-2; D may be TRBD1 (6 bases). With 0 bases removed from V and 7 bases from J, the gap between germline ends came to 13 bases. Germline CDR1 and CDR2: SGHRS and YFSETQ. The CDR3 totals 15 residues. The CDR3 region is CASSLVTGPNGELFF. The CDR3 DNA is TGCGCCAGCAGCTTGGTTACAGGGCCGAACGGGGAGCTGTTTTTT.

V is TRBV27 and J is TRBJ1-5; a possible D gene is TRBD1 (5 bases). CDR3 size: 15 residues. Germline CDR1 reads MNHEY; CDR2 reads SMNVEV (reference sequence). V lost 5 bases to trimming and J lost 6 bases, with 17 bases between them. CDR3 nucleotide sequence: TGTGCCAGCAGTGAGATGGGGACGGCTCTTCAGCCCCAGCATTTT. This translates into CASSEMGTALQPQHF.

The CDR3 DNA reads as TGTGCCAGCAGCTTGGAATCGGGGATGATGGGAGATACGCAGTATTTT. Encoded protein: CASSLESGMMGDTQYF. The rearrangement links TRBV5-5 to TRBJ2-3; D is perhaps TRBD2 (5 bases). The CDR3 loop spans 16 amino acids. CDR1 and CDR2 (germline): SGHKS, YYEKEE (reference sequence). V lost 0 bases and J lost 5, with 16 bases in between.

The chain couples TRBV28 to TRBJ1-3; D might be TRBD1 (5 bases). CDR1 is MDHEN and CDR2 is SYDVKM in the germline V gene. The CDR3 spans 16 residues. V was trimmed by 2 bases and J by 0 bases, leaving 11 bases between them. CDR3 amino acids: CASSLRGLSSGNTIYF. As DNA, the CDR3 is TGTGCCAGCAGTTTAAGGGGACTGAGCTCTGGAAACACCATATATTTT.

This chain uses TRBV6-1 with TRBJ1-5, with a possible D match to TRBD1 (6 bases). V shed 3 bases and J shed 2 bases, with 17 bases lying between them. This CDR3 contains 17 residues. Germline V gene data show CDR1 as MNHNS and CDR2 as SASEGT. CDR3 residues: CASSEVRQGQRNQPQHF. The CDR3 bases are TGTGCCAGCAGTGAGGTGAGGCAGGGACAACGCAATCAGCCCCAGCATTTT.

V and J are TRBV9 and TRBJ1-3; D uncertain. The CDR3 runs to 16 residues. Trimming left V 1 base short and J 0 bases short, with 11 bases between. Germline CDR1 reads SGDLS; CDR2 reads YYNGEE. The CDR3 loop is CASSVRGANSGNTIYF. The CDR3 DNA reads as TGTGCCAGCAGCGTAAGAGGTGCCAACTCTGGAAACACCATATATTTT.

This clone was recorded a few times. The chain is built from TRBV9 and TRBJ2-7; 7 positions agree with TRBD1. V shed 0 bases, J shed 2 bases, and the junction held 5 bases outside the gene matches. The length of the CDR3 is 15 residues. Per the germline V gene, CDR1 is SGDLS and CDR2 is YYNGEE. The CDR3 is CASSVGPTGTYEQYF. The CDR3 DNA reads as TGTGCCAGCAGCGTAGGACCGACAGGGACCTACGAGCAGTACTTC.